The clone carrying this TCR beta chain was recorded many times. Per the germline V gene, CDR1 is SGHTA and CDR2 is FQGTGA. The CDR3 length is 15 residues. V lost 4 bases, J lost 8 bases, and 6 bases stayed unmatched. These data come from a study of metastatic and nonmetastatic thyroid tumors. Study as a whole: Repertoire comparison spanned blood and tumor or nodule tissue of malignant and benign thyroid patients.

Patients had received no treatment of any kind before thyroid surgery. MiXCR reprocessed the PCR reads for TCRdb. The profile covers tens of thousands of clones, with approximately 11% appearing a single time and 25% to 30% taken by the ten largest. The sequenced sample was blood. The clonotype was recovered from a female donor with papillary thyroid cancer or a benign thyroid nodule (not recorded which). Some clones in this sample may be carry-over from other donors' samples. V is TRBV7-3 and J is TRBJ2-1, with 12 bases matching TRBD2. The CDR3 here is CASSSSGRANDEQFF. For the CDR3, the DNA is TGTGCCAGCAGCTCTAGCGGGAGGGCCAACGATGAGCAGTTCTTC.